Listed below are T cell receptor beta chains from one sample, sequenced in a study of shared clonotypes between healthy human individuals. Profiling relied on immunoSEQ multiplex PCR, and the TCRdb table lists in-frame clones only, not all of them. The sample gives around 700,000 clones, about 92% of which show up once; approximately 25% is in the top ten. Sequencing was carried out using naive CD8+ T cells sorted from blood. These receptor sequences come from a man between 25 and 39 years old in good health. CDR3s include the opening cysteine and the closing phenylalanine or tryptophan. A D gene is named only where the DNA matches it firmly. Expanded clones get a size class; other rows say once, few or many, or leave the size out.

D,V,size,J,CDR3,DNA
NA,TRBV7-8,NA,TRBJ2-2,CASRPWDITNTGELFF,TGTGCCAGCAGACCGTGGGACATAACGAACACCGGGGAGCTGTTTTTT
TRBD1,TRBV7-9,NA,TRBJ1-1,CASSPDRGQETEAFF,TGTGCCAGCAGCCCGGACAGGGGGCAAGAAACTGAAGCTTTCTTT
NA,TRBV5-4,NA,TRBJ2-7,CASSLIAAPYEQYF,TGTGCCAGCAGCTTGATCGCGGCCCCCTACGAGCAGTACTTC
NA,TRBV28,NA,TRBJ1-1,CASSSNLAGETEAFF,TGTGCCAGCAGCTCCAACCTTGCAGGTGAAACTGAAGCTTTCTTT
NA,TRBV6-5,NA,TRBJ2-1,CASSIGGGQFF,TGTGCCAGCAGTATAGGAGGTGGGCAGTTCTTC
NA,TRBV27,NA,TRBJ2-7,CASSFKGPYEQYF,TGTGCCAGCAGTTTTAAGGGCCCCTACGAGCAGTACTTC
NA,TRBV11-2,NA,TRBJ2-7,CASSLATSYEQYF,TGTGCCAGCAGCTTAGCCACTTCCTACGAGCAGTACTTC
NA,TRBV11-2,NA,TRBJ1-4,CASSMGRAGLTKKLFF,TGTGCCAGCAGCATGGGGCGGGCCGGCCTCACGAAAAAACTGTTTTTT
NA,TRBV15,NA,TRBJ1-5,CATSRGVSNQPQHF,TGTGCCACCAGCAGAGGAGTTAGCAATCAGCCCCAGCATTTT
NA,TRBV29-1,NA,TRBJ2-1,CSVRRVESYNEQFF,TGCAGCGTGCGCCGGGTTGAGTCCTACAATGAGCAGTTCTTC
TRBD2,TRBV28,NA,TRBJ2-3,CASSYPPRHKAGEEADTQYF,TGTGCCAGCAGTTACCCCCCGCGTCACAAGGCGGGAGAGGAGGCAGATACGCAGTATTTT
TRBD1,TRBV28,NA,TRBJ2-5,CASSLGTGGKREETQYF,TGTGCCAGCAGTTTGGGTACAGGGGGAAAGAGAGAAGAGACCCAGTACTTC
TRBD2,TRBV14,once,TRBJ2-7,CASSWTSGSSYEQYF,TGTGCCAGCAGCTGGACTAGCGGAAGCTCCTACGAGCAGTACTTC
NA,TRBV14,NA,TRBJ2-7,CASSQMGEQYF,TGTGCCAGCAGCCAAATGGGGGAGCAGTACTTC
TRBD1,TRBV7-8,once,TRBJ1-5,CASSLRQGGQPQHF,TGTGCCAGCAGCTTGAGACAGGGGGGTCAGCCCCAGCATTTT
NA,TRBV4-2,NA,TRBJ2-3,CASSQDVTGTSTDTQYF,TGTGCCAGCAGCCAAGATGTTACAGGGACTAGCACAGATACGCAGTATTTT
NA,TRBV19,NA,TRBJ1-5,CASSIESRGRGQPQHF,TGTGCCAGTAGTATAGAGTCGCGAGGGCGAGGCCAGCCCCAGCATTTT
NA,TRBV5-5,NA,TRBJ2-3,CASSLGPSSTDTQYF,TGTGCCAGCAGCTTAGGGCCCTCTAGCACAGATACGCAGTATTTT
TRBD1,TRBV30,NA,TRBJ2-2,CAWTPGQSSPGELFF,TGTGCCTGGACCCCGGGACAGTCTTCACCCGGGGAGCTGTTTTTT
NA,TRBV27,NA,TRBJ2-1,CASSFSGIGYNEQFF,TGTGCCAGCAGTTTCTCGGGGATTGGGTACAATGAGCAGTTCTTC
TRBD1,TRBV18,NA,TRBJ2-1,CASSQDRGNEQFF,TGTGCCAGCTCACAAGACAGGGGCAATGAGCAGTTCTTC
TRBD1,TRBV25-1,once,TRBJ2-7,CASSEFEGAAF,TGTGCCAGCAGTGAATTTGAGGGGGCAGCCTTC
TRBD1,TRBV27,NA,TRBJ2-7,CASGRQGAYEQYF,TGTGCCAGCGGGAGACAGGGAGCCTACGAGCAGTACTTC
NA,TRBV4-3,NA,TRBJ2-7,CASSQPGREQYF,TGCGCCAGCAGCCAGCCCGGGCGTGAGCAGTACTTC
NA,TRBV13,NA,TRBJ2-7,CASSLEGQGYEQYF,TGTGCCAGCAGCTTAGAAGGCCAGGGCTACGAGCAGTACTTC
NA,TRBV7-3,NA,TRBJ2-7,CASSPDPDGNSYEQYF,TGTGCCAGCAGCCCCGATCCGGACGGGAACTCCTACGAGCAGTACTTC
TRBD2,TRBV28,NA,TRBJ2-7,CASTLTAGLTPYEQYF,TGTGCCAGCACCCTAACCGCGGGACTAACTCCTTACGAGCAGTACTTC
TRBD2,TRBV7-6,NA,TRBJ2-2,CASSHLAGERTGELFF,TGTGCCAGCAGCCATCTAGCGGGAGAGCGTACCGGGGAGCTGTTTTTT
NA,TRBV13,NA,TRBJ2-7,CATHKEGKQYF,TGTGCCACTCACAAGGAGGGGAAACAGTACTTC
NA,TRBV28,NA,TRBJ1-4,CASTEVAFATNEKLFF,TGTGCCAGCACCGAAGTGGCGTTTGCAACTAATGAAAAACTGTTTTTT
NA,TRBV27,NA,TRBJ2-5,CASSWGTQETQYF,TGTGCCAGCAGTTGGGGGACTCAAGAGACCCAGTACTTC
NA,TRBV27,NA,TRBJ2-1,CASSLYGTTGYNEQFF,TGTGCCAGCAGTTTATACGGAACGACAGGTTACAATGAGCAGTTCTTC
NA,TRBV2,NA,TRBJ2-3,CASSGTGYTDTQYF,TGTGCCAGCAGTGGGACGGGTTACACAGATACGCAGTATTTT
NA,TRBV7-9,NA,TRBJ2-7,CASSLEGDEQYF,TGTGCCAGCAGCTTGGAGGGGGACGAGCAGTACTTC
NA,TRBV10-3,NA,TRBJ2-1,CAISPRVLNEQFF,TGTGCCATCAGTCCCAGGGTGCTCAATGAGCAGTTCTTC
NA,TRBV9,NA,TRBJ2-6,CASSLGGSQTSGANVLTF,TGTGCCAGCAGCTTAGGAGGCAGCCAAACCTCTGGGGCCAACGTCCTGACTTTC
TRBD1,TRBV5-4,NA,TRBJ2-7,CASSLGAGGLYEQYF,TGTGCCAGCAGCTTGGGGGCAGGGGGCCTGTACGAGCAGTACTTC
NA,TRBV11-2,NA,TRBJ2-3,CASSSGGLVGVTQYF,TGTGCCAGCAGCTCTGGGGGGCTAGTAGGGGTTACGCAGTATTTT
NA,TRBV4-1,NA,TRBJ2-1,CASSQVGYEQFF,TGCGCCAGCAGCCAAGTCGGGTATGAGCAGTTCTTC
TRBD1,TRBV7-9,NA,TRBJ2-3,CASSLQGAADTQYF,TGTGCCAGCAGCTTACAGGGGGCCGCAGATACGCAGTATTTT
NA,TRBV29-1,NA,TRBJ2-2,CSVVWVAGTGELFF,TGCAGCGTTGTATGGGTGGCAGGGACCGGGGAGCTGTTTTTT
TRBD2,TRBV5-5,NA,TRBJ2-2,CASSRVSGRTHTGELFF,TGTGCCAGCAGCCGGGTTAGCGGGAGAACGCACACCGGGGAGCTGTTTTTT
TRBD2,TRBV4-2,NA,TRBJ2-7,CASSQEGTSVSYEQYF,TGTGCCAGCAGCCAAGAAGGGACTAGCGTTTCCTACGAGCAGTACTTC
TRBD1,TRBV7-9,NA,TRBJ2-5,CASSGGQQETQYF,TGTGCCAGCAGCGGGGGACAGCAAGAGACCCAGTACTTC
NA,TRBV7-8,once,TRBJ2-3,CASSSGLKTDTQYF,TGTGCCAGCAGCTCCGGACTGAAAACAGATACGCAGTATTTT
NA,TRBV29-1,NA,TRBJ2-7,CSVALATLTYEQYF,TGCAGCGTTGCGCTAGCGACCTTAACCTACGAGCAGTACTTC
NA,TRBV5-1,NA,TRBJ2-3,CASSLGGTDKDTQYF,TGCGCCAGCAGCTTGGGGGGGACCGATAAAGATACGCAGTATTTT
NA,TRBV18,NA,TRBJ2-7,CASSPGGGTDPTKQYF,TGTGCCAGCTCCCCCGGAGGGGGGACGGATCCTACGAAGCAGTACTTC
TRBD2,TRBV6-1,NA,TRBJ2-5,CASSEELAVQETQYF,TGTGCCAGCAGTGAAGAACTAGCGGTACAAGAGACCCAGTACTTC
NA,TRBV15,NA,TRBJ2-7,CATSREPGQGYEQYF,TGTGCCACCAGCAGAGAACCGGGCCAAGGGTACGAGCAGTACTTC
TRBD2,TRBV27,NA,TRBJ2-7,CASSLGTNSYEQYF,TGTGCCAGCAGTTTGGGGACTAACTCCTACGAGCAGTACTTC
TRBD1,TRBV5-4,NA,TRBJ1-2,CASRDYDRGDYGYTF,TGTGCCAGCCGGGACTATGACAGGGGGGACTATGGCTACACCTTC